At least ten counts were recorded for the clone carrying this T cell receptor beta chain. RNA transcripts were the template for amplifying TCR beta CDR3 regions. Carried out on the TCR CDR3, a first-round RT-PCR used the HTBI primer set. TCRdb reprocessed the multiplex PCR reads via MiXCR and lists one record per CDR3 protein. The sample carries about 380,000 distinct CDR3 sequences, roughly 13% recorded once. These data belong to a study of T cells in Graves' hyperthyroidism and ophthalmopathy. The CDR3 has 13 residues. Germline CDR1 and CDR2: GTSNPN and SVGIG (reference sequence). Trimming shortened V by 2 bases and J by 4 bases, and 11 bases separated the two germline ends.

V is TRBV30 and J is TRBJ1-2; D may be TRBD1 (6 bases). Source material: blood. The receptor was derived from a man aged 25 to 40 with Graves' hyperthyroidism that later progressed to Graves' ophthalmopathy. CDR3 loop: CAWSRTVLYGYTF. The CDR3 DNA sequence: TGTGCCTGGAGTAGGACAGTGCTCTATGGCTACACCTTC. Combining the CDR3 with reference TRBV30 and TRBJ1-2 gives the whole variable domain SQTIHQWPATLVQPVGSPLSLECTVEGTSNPNLYWYRQAAGRGLQLLFYSVGIGQISSEVPQNLSASRPQDRQFILSSKKLLLSDSGFYLCAWSRTVLYGYTFGSGTRLTVV.